The source of this T cell receptor beta chain is a study of neurological immune-mediated disorders. Germline lookup yields CDR1 SGHDT and CDR2 YYEEEE. V was trimmed by 6 bases and J by 5 bases, leaving 21 bases between them. The length of the CDR3 is 16 residues. A 10-nucleotide random UMI tagged transcripts in template-switch 5'RACE cDNA synthesis. In TCRdb, the 5' RACE reads were re-called with MiXCR into one record per CDR3 protein. The sample shows about 74,000 distinct CDR3 sequences, 4% to 6% of them seen only once. In the case of this clonotype: No antigen is known for it. The CDR3 end shows no conserved phenylalanine or tryptophan, and so a read error is likely.

Notes on the study in general: The multiple sclerosis repertoire cluster had no clinical or MRI correlate.

This receptor was obtained from a man aged 18 to 30 with multiple sclerosis. Sequencing was carried out using PBMCs. The gene calls are TRBV5-6 and TRBJ2-1; a weak D match, TRBD2 (6 bases). The CDR3 protein is CASIGLADYTNNEQFN. The CDR3 DNA follows: TGTGCCAGCATCGGGCTCGCGGACTATACGAACAATGAGCAGTTCAAC.